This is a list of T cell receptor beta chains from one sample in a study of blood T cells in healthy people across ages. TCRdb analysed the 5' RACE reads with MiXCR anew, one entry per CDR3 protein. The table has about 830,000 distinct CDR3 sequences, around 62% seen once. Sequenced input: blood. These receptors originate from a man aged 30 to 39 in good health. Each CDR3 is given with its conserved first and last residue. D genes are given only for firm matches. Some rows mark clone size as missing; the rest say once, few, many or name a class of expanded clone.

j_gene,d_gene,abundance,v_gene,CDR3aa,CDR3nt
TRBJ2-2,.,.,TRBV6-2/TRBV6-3,CASSSGQGRGNTGELFF,TGTGCCAGCAGCTCGGGTCAGGGAAGGGGTAACACCGGGGAGCTGTTTTTT
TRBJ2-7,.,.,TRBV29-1,CSVRDFLEQYF,TGCAGCGTCCGGGACTTCCTCGAGCAGTACTTC
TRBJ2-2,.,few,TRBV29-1,CSAQGGNTGELFF,TGCAGCGCTCAAGGGGGTAACACCGGGGAGCTGTTTTTT
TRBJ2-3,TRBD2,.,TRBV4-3,CASSQDLRGADTQYF,TGCGCCAGCAGCCAAGATCTGCGGGGGGCAGATACGCAGTATTTT
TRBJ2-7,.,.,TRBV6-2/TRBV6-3,CASSYSKDGQTYEQYF,TGTGCCAGCAGTTACTCGAAGGACGGGCAAACCTACGAGCAGTACTTC
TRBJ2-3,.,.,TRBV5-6,CASSFWFERDTQYF,TGTGCCAGCAGCTTTTGGTTTGAAAGAGATACGCAGTATTTT
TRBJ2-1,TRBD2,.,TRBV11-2,CASSLLAGLYNEQFF,TGTGCCAGCAGCTTACTAGCGGGGCTCTACAATGAGCAGTTCTTC
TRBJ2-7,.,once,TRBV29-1,CSVDDGRYYEQYF,TGCAGCGTTGATGACGGGAGATACTACGAGCAGTACTTC
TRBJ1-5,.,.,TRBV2,CASSEKSGVQQPQHF,TGTGCCAGCAGTGAAAAGTCAGGGGTACAACAGCCCCAGCATTTT
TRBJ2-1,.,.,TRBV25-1,CASSDAGGFNEQFF,TGTGCCAGCAGTGATGCTGGGGGCTTTAATGAGCAGTTCTTC
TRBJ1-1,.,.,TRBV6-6,CASSYLSQFDTEAFF,TGTGCCAGCAGTTACTTGTCTCAATTTGACACTGAAGCTTTCTTT
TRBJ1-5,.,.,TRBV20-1,CSARSGAGIQPQHF,TGCAGTGCTAGGTCAGGGGCCGGGATTCAGCCCCAGCATTTT
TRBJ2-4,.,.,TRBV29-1,CSVSEGLAKNIQYF,TGCAGCGTTTCCGAAGGACTAGCCAAAAACATTCAGTACTTC
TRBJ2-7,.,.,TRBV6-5,CASSHEGGTYEQYF,TGTGCCAGCAGTCACGAGGGTGGTACGTACGAGCAGTACTTC
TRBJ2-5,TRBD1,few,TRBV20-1,CSAIRDSGETQYF,TGCAGTGCTATCCGGGACAGTGGAGAGACCCAGTACTTC
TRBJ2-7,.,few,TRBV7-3,CASSPQSSGISEQYF,TGTGCCAGCAGCCCACAGTCCTCCGGGATCAGCGAGCAGTACTTC
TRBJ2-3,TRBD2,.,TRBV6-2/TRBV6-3,CASSSTTGLAASTDTQYF,TGTGCCAGCAGCAGTACAACGGGACTAGCGGCTAGCACAGATACGCAGTATTTT
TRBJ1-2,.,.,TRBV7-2,CASSPPYLAGGYTF,TGTGCCAGCAGCCCTCCTTATCTGGCAGGAGGCTACACCTTC
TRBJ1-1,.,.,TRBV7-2,CASSPPYGGGMNTEAFF,TGTGCCAGCAGCCCGCCTTACGGAGGGGGAATGAACACTGAAGCTTTCTTT
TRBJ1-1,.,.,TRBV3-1,CASSPARGGNTEAFF,TGTGCCAGCAGCCCTGCGAGAGGGGGTAATACTGAAGCTTTCTTT